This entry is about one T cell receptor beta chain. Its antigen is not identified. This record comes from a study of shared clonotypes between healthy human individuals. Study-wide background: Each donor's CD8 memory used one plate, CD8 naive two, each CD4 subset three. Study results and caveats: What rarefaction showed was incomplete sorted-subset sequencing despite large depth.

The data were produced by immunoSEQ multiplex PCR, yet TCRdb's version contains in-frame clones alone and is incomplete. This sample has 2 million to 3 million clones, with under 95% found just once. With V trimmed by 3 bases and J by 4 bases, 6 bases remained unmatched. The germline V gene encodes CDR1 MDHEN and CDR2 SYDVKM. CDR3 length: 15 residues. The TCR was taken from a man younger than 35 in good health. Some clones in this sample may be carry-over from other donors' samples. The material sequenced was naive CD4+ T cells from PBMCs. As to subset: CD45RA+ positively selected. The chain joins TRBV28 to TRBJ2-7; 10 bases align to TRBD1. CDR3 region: CASSLSGTGAYEQYF. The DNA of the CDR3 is TGTGCCAGCAGTTTGTCTGGGACAGGGGCATACGAGCAGTACTTC.